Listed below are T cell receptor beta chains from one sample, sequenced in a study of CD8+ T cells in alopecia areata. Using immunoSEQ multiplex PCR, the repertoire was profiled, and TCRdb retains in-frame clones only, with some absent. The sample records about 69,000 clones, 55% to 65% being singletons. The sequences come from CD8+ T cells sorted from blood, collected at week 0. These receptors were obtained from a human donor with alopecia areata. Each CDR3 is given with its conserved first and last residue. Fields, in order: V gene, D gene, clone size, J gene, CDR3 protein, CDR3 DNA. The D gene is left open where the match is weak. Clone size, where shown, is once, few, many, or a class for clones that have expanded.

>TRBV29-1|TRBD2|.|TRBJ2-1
CSVRGGQTSGRFLGNEQFF
TGCAGCGTTAGAGGGGGGCAGACTAGCGGGAGATTCCTTGGTAATGAGCAGTTCTTC
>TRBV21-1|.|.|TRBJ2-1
CASSKAPRSPSTDAKQFF
TGTGCCAGCAGCAAAGCGCCCCGATCGCCCAGTACCGATGCAAAGCAGTTCTTC
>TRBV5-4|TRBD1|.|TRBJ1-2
CASSSTADRAYGYTF
TGTGCCAGCAGCTCAACCGCCGACAGGGCGTATGGCTACACCTTC
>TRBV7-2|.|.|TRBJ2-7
CASSYPGSSYEQYF
TGTGCCAGCAGCTACCCCGGGAGCTCCTACGAGCAGTACTTC
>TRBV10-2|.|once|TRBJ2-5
CASSERGETQYF
TGCGCCAGCAGTGAGAGAGGGGAGACCCAGTACTTC
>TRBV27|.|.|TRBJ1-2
CASTDRSNYGYTF
TGTGCCAGCACCGACAGGTCCAACTATGGCTACACCTTC
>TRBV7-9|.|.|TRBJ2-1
CASRPTSFRYNEQFF
TGTGCCAGCAGGCCCACTTCATTCAGGTACAATGAGCAGTTCTTC
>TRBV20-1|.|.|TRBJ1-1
CSASATIEAFF
TGCAGTGCTAGTGCGACTATCGAAGCTTTCTTT
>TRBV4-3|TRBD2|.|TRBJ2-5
CASSPGGAGETQYF
TGCGCCAGCAGCCCCGGGGGGGCTGGGGAGACCCAGTACTTC
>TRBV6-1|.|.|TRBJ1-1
CASSRDRDTEAFF
TGTGCCAGCAGTCGGGACCGGGACACTGAAGCTTTCTTT
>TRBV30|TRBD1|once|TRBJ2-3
CAWRGQSGTDTQYF
TGTGCCTGGAGGGGACAGTCTGGCACAGATACGCAGTATTTT
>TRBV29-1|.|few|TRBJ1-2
CSVEDRQWSYTF
TGCAGCGTTGAAGATAGACAGTGGAGCTACACCTTC
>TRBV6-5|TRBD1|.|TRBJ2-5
CASRQGAFWEQYF
TGTGCCAGCAGACAGGGGGCTTTTTGGGAGCAGTACTTC
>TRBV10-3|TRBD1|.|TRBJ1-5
CAISGQGAYSNQPQHF
TGTGCCATCAGCGGGCAGGGGGCGTATAGCAATCAGCCCCAGCATTTT
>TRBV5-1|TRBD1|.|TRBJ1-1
CASSWGTGTGTEAFF
TGCGCCAGCAGCTGGGGGACAGGGACGGGCACTGAAGCTTTCTTT
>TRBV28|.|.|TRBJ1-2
CASSLRAGSTGYTF
TGTGCCAGCAGTTTACGGGCAGGGTCGACTGGCTACACCTTC
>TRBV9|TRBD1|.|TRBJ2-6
CASSVRDSQPTGANVLTF
TGTGCCAGCAGCGTACGGGACAGCCAACCCACTGGGGCCAACGTCCTGACTTTC
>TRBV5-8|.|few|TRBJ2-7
CASSDVTGEQYF
TGTGCCAGCAGTGACGTTACTGGCGAGCAGTACTTC
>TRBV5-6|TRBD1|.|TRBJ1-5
CASSFRQGIQPQHF
TGTGCCAGCAGCTTCCGACAGGGGATTCAGCCCCAGCATTTT
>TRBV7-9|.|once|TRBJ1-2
CASSYPGGIHGYTF
TGTGCCAGCAGCTACCCGGGGGGGATACATGGCTACACCTTC
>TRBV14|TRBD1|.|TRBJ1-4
CASSQDRTGLANEKLFF
TGTGCCAGCAGCCAAGATCGGACAGGGCTAGCTAATGAAAAACTGTTTTTT
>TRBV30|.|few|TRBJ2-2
CAWSGEHSPNTGELFF
TGTGCCTGGAGTGGGGAACACTCCCCGAACACCGGGGAGCTGTTTTTT
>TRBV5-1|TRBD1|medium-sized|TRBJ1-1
CASSLGKGQGDTEAFF
TGCGCCAGCAGCTTGGGGAAGGGACAGGGCGACACTGAAGCTTTCTTT
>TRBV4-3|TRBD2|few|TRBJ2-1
CASSQASGGNEQFF
TGCGCCAGCAGCCAAGCTAGCGGGGGAAATGAGCAGTTCTTC
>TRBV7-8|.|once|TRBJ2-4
CASSLAFRSDSPKNIQYF
TGTGCCAGCAGCTTAGCGTTTCGAAGCGACAGCCCCAAAAACATTCAGTACTTC
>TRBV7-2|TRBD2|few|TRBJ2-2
CASSPGTINTGELFF
TGTGCCAGCAGCCCCGGGACTATAAACACCGGGGAGCTGTTTTTT
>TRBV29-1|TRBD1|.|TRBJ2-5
CSVELDREPQETQYF
TGCAGCGTTGAACTGGACAGGGAACCACAAGAGACCCAGTACTTC
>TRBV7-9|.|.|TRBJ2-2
CASSLAGTPTGELFF
TGTGCCAGCAGCTTAGCGGGGACCCCCACCGGGGAGCTGTTTTTT
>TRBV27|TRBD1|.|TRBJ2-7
CASALGGSYEQYF
TGTGCCAGCGCGCTAGGGGGCAGCTACGAGCAGTACTTC
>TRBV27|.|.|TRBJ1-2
CASRNSTGSGYGYTF
TGTGCCAGCAGGAACTCTACAGGGTCTGGGTATGGCTACACCTTC
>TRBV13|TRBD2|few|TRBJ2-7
CASSSRSGGADEQYF
TGTGCCAGCAGCTCCCGTAGCGGGGGGGCCGACGAGCAGTACTTC
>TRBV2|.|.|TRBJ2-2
CASISKLHGELFF
TGTGCCAGCATCTCTAAGCTTCACGGGGAGCTGTTTTTT
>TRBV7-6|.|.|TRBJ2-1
CASSLLVGGPNEQFF
TGTGCCAGCAGCTTATTGGTCGGAGGTCCCAATGAGCAGTTCTTC
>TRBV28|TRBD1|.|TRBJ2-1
CASSLDRAGVAGLYNEQFF
TGTGCCAGCAGTTTAGACAGGGCTGGCGTGGCTGGACTCTACAATGAGCAGTTCTTC
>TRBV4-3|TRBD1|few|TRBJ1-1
CASSQDRGRGQTEAFF
TGCGCCAGCAGCCAAGATCGTGGCAGGGGGCAGACTGAAGCTTTCTTT
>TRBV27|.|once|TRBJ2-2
CASSPKTGPGELFF
TGTGCCAGCAGCCCAAAGACAGGTCCCGGGGAGCTGTTTTTT
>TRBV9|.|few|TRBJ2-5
CASSPHPQGPRETQYF
TGTGCCAGCAGCCCTCATCCCCAGGGACCTCGGGAGACCCAGTACTTC
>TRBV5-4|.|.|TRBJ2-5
CASSLTRSETQYF
TGTGCCAGCAGCTTGACACGATCGGAGACCCAGTACTTC
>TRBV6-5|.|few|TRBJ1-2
CASSYSEGGRGYTF
TGTGCCAGCAGTTACTCAGAGGGGGGGAGAGGCTACACCTTC
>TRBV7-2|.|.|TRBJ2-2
CASSLTTGGELFF
TGTGCCAGCAGCTTAACTACAGGGGGGGAGCTGTTTTTT
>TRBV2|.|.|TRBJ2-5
CAGPAQETQYF
TGTGCCGGCCCCGCACAAGAGACCCAGTACTTC
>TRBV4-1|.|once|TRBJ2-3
CASSPVGTDTQYF
TGCGCCAGCAGCCCCGTCGGCACAGATACGCAGTATTTT
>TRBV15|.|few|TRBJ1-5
CATSREQGLVQPQHF
TGTGCCACCAGCAGAGAGCAGGGACTTGTTCAGCCCCAGCATTTT
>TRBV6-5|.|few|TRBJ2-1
CASRRQGGSYNEQFF
TGTGCCAGCAGACGCCAAGGGGGCTCCTACAATGAGCAGTTCTTC
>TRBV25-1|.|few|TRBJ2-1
CASSRTGSLHNEQFF
TGTGCCAGCAGCCGAACAGGGTCCCTTCACAATGAGCAGTTCTTC
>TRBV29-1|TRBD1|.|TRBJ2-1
CSVFRQGVNEQFF
TGCAGCGTTTTTCGACAGGGGGTAAATGAGCAGTTCTTC
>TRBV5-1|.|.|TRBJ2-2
CASSLKGAGELFF
TGCGCCAGCAGCTTGAAAGGGGCCGGGGAGCTGTTTTTT
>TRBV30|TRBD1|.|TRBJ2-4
CAWGAGQGHIQYF
TGTGCCTGGGGAGCGGGACAGGGTCACATTCAGTACTTC
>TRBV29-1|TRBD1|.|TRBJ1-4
CSGTQGLNEKLFF
TGCAGCGGAACACAGGGGCTCAATGAAAAACTGTTTTTT
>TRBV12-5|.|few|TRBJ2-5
CASGLGIRPGETQYF
TGTGCTAGTGGTTTAGGGATACGCCCGGGAGAGACCCAGTACTTC
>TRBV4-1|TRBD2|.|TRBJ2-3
CASSQEGSGDVADTQYF
TGCGCCAGCAGCCAAGAAGGTAGCGGGGACGTTGCAGATACGCAGTATTTT
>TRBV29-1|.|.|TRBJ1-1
CSVVVGASTEAFF
TGCAGCGTTGTAGTTGGGGCCTCAACTGAAGCTTTCTTT
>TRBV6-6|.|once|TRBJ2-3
CASSYPTPLGADTQYF
TGTGCCAGCAGTTACCCGACTCCTCTGGGGGCAGATACGCAGTATTTT
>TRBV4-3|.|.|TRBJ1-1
CASSQDRAGEGTEAFF
TGCGCCAGCAGCCAAGATCGAGCGGGGGAGGGCACTGAAGCTTTCTTT
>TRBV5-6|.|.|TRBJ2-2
CASSFGTLRTGELFF
TGTGCCAGCAGCTTTGGGACCCTTCGTACTGGGGAGCTGTTTTTT
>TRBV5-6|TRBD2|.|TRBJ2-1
CASSFVGTSGVDEQFF
TGTGCCAGCAGCTTTGTAGGGACTAGCGGGGTGGATGAGCAGTTCTTC
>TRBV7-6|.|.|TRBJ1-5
CASSLQGDSNQPQHF
TGTGCCAGCAGCTTACAGGGAGATAGCAATCAGCCCCAGCATTTT
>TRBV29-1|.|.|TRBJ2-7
CSVHDNYEQYF
TGCAGCGTTCATGACAACTACGAGCAGTACTTC
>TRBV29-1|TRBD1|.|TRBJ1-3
CSVATGDSGNTIYF
TGCAGCGTCGCTACAGGGGACTCTGGAAACACCATATATTTT
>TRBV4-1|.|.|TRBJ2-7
CASSQDLGRFYEQYF
TGCGCCAGCAGCCAAGACCTGGGACGGTTCTACGAGCAGTACTTC